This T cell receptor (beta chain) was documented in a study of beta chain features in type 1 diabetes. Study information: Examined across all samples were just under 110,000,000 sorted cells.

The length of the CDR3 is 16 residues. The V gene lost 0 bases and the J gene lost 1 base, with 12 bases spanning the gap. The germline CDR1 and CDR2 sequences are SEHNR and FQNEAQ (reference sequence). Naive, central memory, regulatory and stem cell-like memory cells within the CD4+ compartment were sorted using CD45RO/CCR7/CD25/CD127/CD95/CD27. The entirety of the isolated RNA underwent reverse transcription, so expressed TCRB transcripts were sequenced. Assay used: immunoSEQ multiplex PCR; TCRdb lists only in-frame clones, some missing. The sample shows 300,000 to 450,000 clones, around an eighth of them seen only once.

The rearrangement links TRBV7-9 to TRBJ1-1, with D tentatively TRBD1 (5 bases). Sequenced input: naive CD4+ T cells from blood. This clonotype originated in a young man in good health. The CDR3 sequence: CASSLARGGSNTEAFF. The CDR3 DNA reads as TGTGCCAGCAGCTTAGCCCGGGGGGGGTCGAACACTGAAGCTTTCTTT.